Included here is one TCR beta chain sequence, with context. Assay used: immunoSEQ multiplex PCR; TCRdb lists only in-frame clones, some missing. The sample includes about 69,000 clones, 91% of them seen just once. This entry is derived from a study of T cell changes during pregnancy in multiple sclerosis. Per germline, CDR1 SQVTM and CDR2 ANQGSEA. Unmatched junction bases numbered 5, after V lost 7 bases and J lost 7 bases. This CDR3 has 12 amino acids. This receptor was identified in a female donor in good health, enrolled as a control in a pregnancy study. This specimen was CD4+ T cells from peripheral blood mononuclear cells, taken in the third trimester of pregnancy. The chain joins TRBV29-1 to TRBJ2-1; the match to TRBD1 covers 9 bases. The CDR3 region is CSGGTGRNEQFF. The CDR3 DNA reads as TGCAGCGGCGGGACAGGGAGAAATGAGCAGTTCTTC.